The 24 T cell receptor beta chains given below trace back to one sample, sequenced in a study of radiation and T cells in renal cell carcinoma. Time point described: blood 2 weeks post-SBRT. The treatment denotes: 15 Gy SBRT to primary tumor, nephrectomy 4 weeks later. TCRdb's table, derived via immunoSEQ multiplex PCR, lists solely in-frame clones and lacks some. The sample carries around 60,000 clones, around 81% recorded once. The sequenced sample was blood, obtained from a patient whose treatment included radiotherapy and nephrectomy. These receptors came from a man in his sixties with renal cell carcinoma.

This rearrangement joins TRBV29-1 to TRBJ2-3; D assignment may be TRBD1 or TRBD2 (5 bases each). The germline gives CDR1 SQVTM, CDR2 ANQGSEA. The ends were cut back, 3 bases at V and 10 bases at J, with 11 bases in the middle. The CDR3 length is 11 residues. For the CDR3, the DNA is TGCAGCGTTGAGTTCCAGGGACCGCAGTATTTT. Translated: CSVEFQGPQYF.

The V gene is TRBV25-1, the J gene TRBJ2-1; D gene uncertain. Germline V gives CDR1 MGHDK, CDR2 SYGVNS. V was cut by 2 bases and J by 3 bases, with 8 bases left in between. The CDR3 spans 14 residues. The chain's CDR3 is CASSETNNYNEQFF. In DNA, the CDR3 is TGTGCCAGCAGTGAAACGAACAACTACAATGAGCAGTTCTTC.

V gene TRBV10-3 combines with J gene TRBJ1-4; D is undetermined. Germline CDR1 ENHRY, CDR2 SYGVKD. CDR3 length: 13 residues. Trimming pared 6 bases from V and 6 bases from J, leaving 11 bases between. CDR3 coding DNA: TGTGCCATCAGGGCCGGTTCTGATGAAAAACTGTTTTTT. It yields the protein CAIRAGSDEKLFF.

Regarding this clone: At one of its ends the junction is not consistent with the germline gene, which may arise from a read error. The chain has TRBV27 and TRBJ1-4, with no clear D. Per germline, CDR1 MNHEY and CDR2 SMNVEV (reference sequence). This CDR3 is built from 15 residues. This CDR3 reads CASSRISSTNERLFF. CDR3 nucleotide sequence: TGTGCCAGCAGTCGTATAAGTTCAACTAATGAAAGACTGTTTTTT.

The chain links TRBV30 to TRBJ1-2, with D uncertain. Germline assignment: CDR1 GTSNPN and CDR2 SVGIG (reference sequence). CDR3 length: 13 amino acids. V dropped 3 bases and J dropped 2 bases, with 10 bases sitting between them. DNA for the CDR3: TGTGCCTGGAGGGTCGGGCTGAACTATGGCTACACCTTC. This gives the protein CAWRVGLNYGYTF.

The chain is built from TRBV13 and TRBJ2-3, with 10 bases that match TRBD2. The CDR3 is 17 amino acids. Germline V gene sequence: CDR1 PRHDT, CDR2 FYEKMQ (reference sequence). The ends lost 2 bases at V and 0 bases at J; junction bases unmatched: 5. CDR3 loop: CASSLSSGRTSTDTQYF. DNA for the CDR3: TGTGCCAGCAGCTTAAGTAGCGGGAGGACCAGCACAGATACGCAGTATTTT.

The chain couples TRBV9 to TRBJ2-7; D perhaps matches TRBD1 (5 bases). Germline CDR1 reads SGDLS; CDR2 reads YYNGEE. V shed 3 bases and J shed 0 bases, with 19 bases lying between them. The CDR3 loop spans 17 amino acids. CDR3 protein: CASSAELRVSSSYEQYF. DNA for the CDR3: TGTGCCAGCAGCGCCGAACTCAGGGTCTCTAGCTCCTACGAGCAGTACTTC.

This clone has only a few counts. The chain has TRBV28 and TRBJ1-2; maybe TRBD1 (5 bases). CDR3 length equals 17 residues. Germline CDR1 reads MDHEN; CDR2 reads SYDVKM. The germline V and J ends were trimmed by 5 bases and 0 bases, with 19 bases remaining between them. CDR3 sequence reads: CASSPQNRRGPNYGYTF. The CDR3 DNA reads TGTGCCAGCAGTCCACAGAATCGAAGGGGCCCTAACTATGGCTACACCTTC.

The CDR3 DNA sequence: TGTGCCAGTAGTTTGACTAGCGGGAGAGCAGATACGCAGTATTTT. This gives the protein CASSLTSGRADTQYF. This chain joins TRBV19 and TRBJ2-3; 12 nucleotides agree with TRBD2. In germline, CDR1 is LNHDA, CDR2 SQIVND (reference sequence). The junction had 4 bases not matched to a gene; V was cut back by 5 bases and J by 4 bases. The CDR3 has 15 amino acids.

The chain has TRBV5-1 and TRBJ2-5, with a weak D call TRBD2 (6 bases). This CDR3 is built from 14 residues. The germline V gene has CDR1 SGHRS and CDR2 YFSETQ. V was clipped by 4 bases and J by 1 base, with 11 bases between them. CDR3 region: CASSVTGSQETQYF. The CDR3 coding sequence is TGCGCCAGCAGCGTAACCGGGAGCCAAGAGACCCAGTACTTC.

The CDR3 loop reads CASSPTDPSNQPQHF. CDR3 coding DNA: TGCGCCAGCAGCCCCACCGACCCTAGCAATCAGCCCCAGCATTTT. This chain uses TRBV5-1 with TRBJ1-5; D is uncertain. This CDR3 has 15 amino acids. Trimming removed 4 bases from V and 0 bases from J, with 11 bases in between. Germline-derived CDR1 and CDR2 are SGHRS and YFSETQ.

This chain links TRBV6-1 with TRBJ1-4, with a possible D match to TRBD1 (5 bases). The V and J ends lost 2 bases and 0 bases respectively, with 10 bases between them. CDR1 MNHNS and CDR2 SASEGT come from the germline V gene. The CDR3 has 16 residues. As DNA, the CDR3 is TGTGCCAGCAGTGAATGGGGGAAAGCAACTAATGAAAAACTGTTTTTT. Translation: CASSEWGKATNEKLFF.

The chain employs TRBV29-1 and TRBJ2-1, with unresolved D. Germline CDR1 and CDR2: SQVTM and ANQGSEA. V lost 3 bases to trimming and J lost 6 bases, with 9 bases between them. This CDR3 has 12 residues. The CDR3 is CSVEMSGNEQFF. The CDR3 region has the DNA TGCAGCGTTGAGATGTCAGGCAATGAGCAGTTCTTC.

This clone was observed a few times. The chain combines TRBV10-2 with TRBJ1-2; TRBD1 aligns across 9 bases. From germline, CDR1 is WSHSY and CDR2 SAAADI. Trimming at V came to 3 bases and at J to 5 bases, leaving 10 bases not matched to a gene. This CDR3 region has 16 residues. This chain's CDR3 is CASSDMYGQGTYGYTF. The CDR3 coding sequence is TGCGCCAGCAGTGATATGTATGGACAGGGGACTTATGGCTACACCTTC.

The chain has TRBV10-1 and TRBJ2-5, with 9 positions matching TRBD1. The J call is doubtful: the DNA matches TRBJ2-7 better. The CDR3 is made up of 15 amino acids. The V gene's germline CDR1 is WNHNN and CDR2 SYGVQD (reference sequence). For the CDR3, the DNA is TGCGCCAGCAGTGAGTCGAGGACAGGGGTCTACGAGCAGTACTTC. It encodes CASSESRTGVYEQYF.

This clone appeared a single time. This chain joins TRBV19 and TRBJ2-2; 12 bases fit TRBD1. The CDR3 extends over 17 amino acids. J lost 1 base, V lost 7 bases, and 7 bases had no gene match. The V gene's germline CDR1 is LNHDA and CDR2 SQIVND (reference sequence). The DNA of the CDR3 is TGTGCCAGTAAACCGGGACAGGGGGCTGGGAACACCGGGGAGCTGTTTTTT. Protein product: CASKPGQGAGNTGELFF.

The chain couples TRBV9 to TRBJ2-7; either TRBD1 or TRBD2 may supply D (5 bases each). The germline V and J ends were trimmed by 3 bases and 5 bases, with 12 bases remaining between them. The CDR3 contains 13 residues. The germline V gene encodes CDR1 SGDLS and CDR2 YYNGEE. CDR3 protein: CASSEVRGNEQYF. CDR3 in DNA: TGTGCCAGCAGCGAGGTGAGGGGTAACGAGCAGTACTTC.

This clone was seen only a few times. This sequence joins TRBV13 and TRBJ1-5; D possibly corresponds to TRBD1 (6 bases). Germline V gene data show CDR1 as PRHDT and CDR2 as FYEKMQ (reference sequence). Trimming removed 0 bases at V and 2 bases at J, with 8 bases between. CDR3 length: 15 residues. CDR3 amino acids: CASSLGAGGNQPQHF. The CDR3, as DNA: TGTGCCAGCAGCTTAGGCGCAGGGGGCAATCAGCCCCAGCATTTT. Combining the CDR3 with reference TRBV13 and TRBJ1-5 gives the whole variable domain AAGVIQSPRHLIKEKRETATLKCYPIPRHDTVYWYQQGPGQDPQFLISFYEKMQSDKGSIPDRFSAQQFSDYHSELNMSSLELGDSALYFCASSLGAGGNQPQHFGDGTRLSIL.

CDR3 coding DNA: TGTGCCAGCAGTGAACGAGGGGGGGACGAGACCCAGTACTTC. Its protein product is CASSERGGDETQYF. This chain connects TRBV6-4 to TRBJ2-5; possible D gene TRBD2, 7 bases. Germline CDR1 reads MRHNA; CDR2 reads SNTAGT. V was trimmed by 3 bases and J by 5 bases, leaving 13 bases between them. The CDR3 has 14 residues.

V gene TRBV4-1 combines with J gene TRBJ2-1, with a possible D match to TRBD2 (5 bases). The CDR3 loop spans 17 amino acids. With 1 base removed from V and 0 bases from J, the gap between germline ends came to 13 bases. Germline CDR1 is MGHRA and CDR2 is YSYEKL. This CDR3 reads CASSQAEAARSYNEQFF. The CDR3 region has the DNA TGCGCCAGCAGCCAAGCAGAAGCGGCGCGCTCCTACAATGAGCAGTTCTTC.

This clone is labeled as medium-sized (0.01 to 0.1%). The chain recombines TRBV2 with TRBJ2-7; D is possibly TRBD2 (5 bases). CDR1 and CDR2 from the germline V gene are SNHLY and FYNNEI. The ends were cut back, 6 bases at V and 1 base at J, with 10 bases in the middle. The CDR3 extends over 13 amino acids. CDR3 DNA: TGTGCCAGCAGGGACTGGCATTCCTACGAGCAGTACTTC. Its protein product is CASRDWHSYEQYF.

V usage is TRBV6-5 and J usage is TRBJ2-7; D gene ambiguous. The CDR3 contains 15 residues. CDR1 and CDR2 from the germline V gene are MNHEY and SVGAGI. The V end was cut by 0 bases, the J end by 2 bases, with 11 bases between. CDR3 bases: TGTGCCAGCAGTTACTCGGATAGAGGCACCTACGAGCAGTACTTC. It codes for CASSYSDRGTYEQYF.

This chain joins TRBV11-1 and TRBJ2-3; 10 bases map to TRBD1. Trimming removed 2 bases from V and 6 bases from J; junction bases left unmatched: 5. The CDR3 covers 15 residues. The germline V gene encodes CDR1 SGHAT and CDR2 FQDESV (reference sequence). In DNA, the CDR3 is TGTGCCAGCAGCTTAATGGGACAGGGGATGGATACGCAGTATTTT. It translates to CASSLMGQGMDTQYF.

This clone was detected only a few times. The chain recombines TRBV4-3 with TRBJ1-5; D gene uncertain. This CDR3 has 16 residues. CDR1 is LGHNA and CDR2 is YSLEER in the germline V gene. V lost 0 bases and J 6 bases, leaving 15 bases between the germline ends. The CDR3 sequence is CASSQDLVRAGQPQHF. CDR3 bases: TGCGCCAGCAGCCAAGATCTGGTTAGGGCTGGTCAGCCCCAGCATTTT.